The 21 T cell receptor beta chains reported below all come from one sample, sequenced in a study of control samples from healthy donors and cancer patients. Profiling relied on immunoSEQ multiplex PCR, and the TCRdb table lists in-frame clones only, not all of them. The profile shows 160,000 or so clones, 94% of them singletons. The sample taken for sequencing was blood. The receptors shown here come from a woman aged 35 to 49 in good health.

This clone occurred once. The chain links TRBV2 to TRBJ1-6; TRBD1 aligns across 11 bases. Trimming at V came to 5 bases and at J to 9 bases, leaving 6 bases not matched to a gene. The CDR3 spans 15 residues. CDR1 SNHLY and CDR2 FYNNEI come from the germline V gene. The CDR3 bases are TGTGCCAGCAGTAGAACCGGGACAGGGGGTTCACCCCTCCACTTT. Translated, it gives CASSRTGTGGSPLHF.

The V call is TRBV7-2, the J call TRBJ2-1, with 9 bases aligning to TRBD2. CDR1 SGHTA and CDR2 FQGNSA come from the germline V gene. CDR3 length: 17 residues. With V trimmed by 7 bases and J by 3 bases, 13 bases remained unmatched. The CDR3 region has the DNA TGTGCCAGCACCTTCCCCGGAAGGACTAGCGACTACAATGAGCAGTTCTTC. Translated, it gives CASTFPGRTSDYNEQFF.

This clone was counted a single time. The CDR3 protein is CASSLAGTGDQPQHF. The CDR3 DNA reads TGTGCCAGCAGCTTGGCCGGGACAGGGGATCAGCCCCAGCATTTT. The gene calls are TRBV5-5 and TRBJ1-5, with TRBD1 matching over 10 bases. Looked up from germline, CDR1 is SGHKS and CDR2 is YYEKEE (reference sequence). The ends lost 0 bases at V and 5 bases at J; junction bases unmatched: 2. The CDR3 spans 15 residues.

The genes are TRBV6-5 and TRBJ1-3; D gene uncertain. CDR3 length: 13 amino acids. Germline assignment: CDR1 MNHEY and CDR2 SVGAGI. Trimming took 8 bases from V and 4 from J, leaving 12 bases between them. CDR3 protein: CASGSHEGNTIYF. The CDR3 DNA reads TGTGCCAGCGGGAGCCACGAAGGAAACACCATATATTTT.

V and J are TRBV2 and TRBJ1-5; 10 bases align to TRBD1. With 6 bases clipped from V and 5 bases from J, the junction kept 4 bases outside the gene matches. Germline CDR1 and CDR2: SNHLY and FYNNEI. The CDR3 spans 14 residues. In DNA form, the CDR3 reads TGTGCCAGCAGCTTTGGACAGGGGGATCAGCCCCAGCATTTT. Its protein is CASSFGQGDQPQHF.

V usage is TRBV5-1 and J usage is TRBJ2-7; D perhaps matches TRBD2 (6 bases). The V gene lost 0 bases and the J gene lost 5 bases, with 18 bases spanning the gap. The CDR3 is made up of 16 amino acids. Germline V gene data show CDR1 as SGHRS and CDR2 as YFSETQ. Here the CDR3 DNA reads TGCGCCAGCAGCTTGGATGGGACTCCGATAGGTGACGAGCAGTACTTC. Translated, it gives CASSLDGTPIGDEQYF.

V is TRBV28 and J is TRBJ2-6; unclear D gene. Germline V gene data show CDR1 as MDHEN and CDR2 as SYDVKM. V lost 6 bases to trimming and J lost 0 bases, with 6 bases between them. There are 14 residues in the CDR3. The CDR3 sequence is CASSSSSGANVLTF. The CDR3 nucleotides read TGTGCCAGCAGCTCAAGCTCTGGGGCCAACGTCCTGACTTTC.

In DNA, the CDR3 is TGTGCCAGCAGTCCCGTCGGACAGGGGGCAGCGCAGCCCCAGCATTTT. Translated: CASSPVGQGAAQPQHF. The gene calls are TRBV27 and TRBJ1-5; 11 bases fit TRBD1. Germline CDR1 is MNHEY and CDR2 is SMNVEV (reference sequence). The ends lost 5 bases at V and 7 bases at J; junction bases unmatched: 10. This CDR3 is 16 amino acids long.

This clone was counted between two and nine times. The chain links TRBV6-2 or TRBV6-3 to TRBJ2-3, with TRBD1 identical over 7 bases. This CDR3 contains 15 residues. The V gene end was trimmed by 5 bases and the J gene end by 1 base; junction bases not matched to a gene: 6. Per germline, CDR1 MNHEY and CDR2 SVGEGT. The DNA of the CDR3 is TGTGCCAGCAGTGACCGACAGGGAGGCACAGATACGCAGTATTTT. This codes for CASSDRQGGTDTQYF.

The chain has TRBV19 and TRBJ2-7; TRBD2 matches 8 bases. Trimming cost V 2 bases and J 4 bases; bases outside gene matches: 7. CDR1 is LNHDA, CDR2 SQIVND, per germline (reference sequence). The CDR3 has 15 residues. In DNA form, the CDR3 reads TGTGCCAGTAGTATATCGGCGGGAGGAGTATACGAGCAGTACTTC. Translated, it gives CASSISAGGVYEQYF. Full variable domain (missing parts from reference TRBV19 and TRBJ2-7): DGGITQSPKYLFRKEGQNVTLSCEQNLNHDAMYWYRQDPGQGLRLIYYSQIVNDFQKGDIAEGYSVSREKKESFPLTVTSAQKNPTAFYLCASSISAGGVYEQYFGPGTRLTVT.

V usage is TRBV18 and J usage is TRBJ1-1; D not resolved. CDR3 length: 15 amino acids. Trimming removed 0 bases from V and 5 bases from J, with 13 bases in between. CDR1 and CDR2 from the germline V gene are KGHSH and LQKENI. CDR3 sequence: CASSPPGGRVTEAFF. Here the CDR3 DNA reads TGTGCCAGCTCACCACCGGGAGGGAGAGTAACTGAAGCTTTCTTT.

The gene calls are TRBV12-3 or TRBV12-4 and TRBJ1-1, with no clear D. This CDR3 has 12 residues. V was clipped by 4 bases and J by 0 bases, with 3 bases between them. CDR3: CASSSMNTEAFF. The CDR3 region has the DNA TGTGCCAGCAGTTCTATGAACACTGAAGCTTTCTTT.

This rearrangement joins TRBV19 to TRBJ1-4; TRBD1 aligns across 7 bases. V lost 3 bases to trimming and J lost 10 bases; unmatched junction nucleotides: 5. Germline V CDR1 and CDR2: LNHDA, SQIVND (reference sequence). The CDR3 is 13 residues long. CDR3 sequence (DNA): TGTGCCAGTAGTATGGGACAGCCAGGAAAACTGTTTTTT. It translates to CASSMGQPGKLFF.

The chain combines TRBV15 with TRBJ1-6, with D unclear. Germline V CDR1 and CDR2: LNHNV, YYDKDF (reference sequence). Trimming stripped 3 bases from V and 9 bases from J, with 12 bases between. The CDR3 totals 14 residues. The CDR3: CATSSGRDFSPLHF. The CDR3 nucleotides read TGTGCCACCAGCAGCGGCCGGGATTTTTCACCCCTCCACTTT.

This chain uses TRBV6-2 or TRBV6-3 with TRBJ1-2, with a tentative D call TRBD1 (6 bases). The CDR3 contains 15 residues. V gave up 3 bases and J gave up 4 bases, with 15 bases separating them. Germline CDR1 is MNHEY and CDR2 is SVGEGT. The CDR3 protein is CASSYTRGSVYGYTF. CDR3 in DNA: TGTGCCAGCAGTTATACCAGGGGCTCGGTCTATGGCTACACCTTC.

This chain joins TRBV5-4 and TRBJ1-2; no clear D gene. In germline, CDR1 is SGHNT, CDR2 YYREEE (reference sequence). The V end lost 3 bases, the J end lost 8 bases, and 14 bases lay between the germline ends. CDR3 size: 13 residues. CDR3 nucleotides: TGTGCCAGCAGCTCCATGATCGCGCGCGGCTACACCTTC. It specifies CASSSMIARGYTF.

This sequence joins TRBV7-9 and TRBJ1-2; D perhaps matches TRBD1 (5 bases). This CDR3 has 11 amino acids. CDR1 SEHNR and CDR2 FQNEAQ come from the germline V gene (reference sequence). Deletions cut 5 bases from V and 8 bases from J, with 9 bases between. CDR3 sequence (DNA): TGTGCCAGCAGCCCAGGGAGGGGCTACACCTTC. It encodes CASSPGRGYTF.

The gene calls are TRBV9 and TRBJ1-6; D not resolved. The CDR3 runs 15 residues. Trimming shortened V by 3 bases and J by 2 bases, and 9 bases separated the two germline ends. The germline V gene encodes CDR1 SGDLS and CDR2 YYNGEE. Here the CDR3 DNA reads TGTGCCAGCAGCGCCAGGCTGGCCTATAATTCACCCCTCCACTTT. Amino acid sequence: CASSARLAYNSPLHF.

The rearrangement joins TRBV27 to TRBJ1-1; D is perhaps TRBD1 (6 bases). CDR3 length equals 15 residues. V was clipped by 5 bases and J by 5 bases, with 18 bases between them. Germline CDR1 and CDR2: MNHEY and SMNVEV (reference sequence). The CDR3 DNA sequence: TGTGCCAGCAGTCGTTATACAGGGTCGAGGACTGAAGCTTTCTTT. Translation: CASSRYTGSRTEAFF.

The V call is TRBV5-4, the J call TRBJ1-3; D gene ambiguous. The ends were cut back, 5 bases at V and 0 bases at J, with 12 bases in the middle. Germline lookup yields CDR1 SGHNT and CDR2 YYREEE (reference sequence). This CDR3 spans 15 amino acids. CDR3 nucleotide sequence: TGTGCCAGCAGTTCCGACACCAACTCTGGAAACACCATATATTTT. This gives the protein CASSSDTNSGNTIYF.

The rearrangement uses TRBV5-4 and TRBJ2-7; D is possibly TRBD2 (6 bases). CDR1 is SGHNT and CDR2 is YYREEE in the germline V gene (reference sequence). The CDR3 sequence is 14 residues long. Trimming took off 4 bases at V and 0 bases at J, with 11 bases between the two ends. The CDR3 DNA sequence: TGTGCCAGCAGCAGGAGGGACTTCTCCTACGAGCAGTACTTC. Translation gives CASSRRDFSYEQYF. The whole variable domain, remainder taken from reference TRBV5-4 and TRBJ2-7, is ETGVTQSPTHLIKTRGQQVTLRCSSQSGHNTVSWYQQALGQGPQFIFQYYREEENGRGNFPPRFSGLQFPNYSSELNVNALELDDSALYLCASSRRDFSYEQYFGPGTRLTVT.